Listed below are T cell receptor beta chains from one sample, sequenced in a study of blood T cell repertoires in COVID-19. TCRdb's copy holds only in-frame clones and misses some; the assay was immunoSEQ multiplex PCR. This sample has roughly 130,000 clones, with 80% to 90% found just once. The sequenced sample was peripheral blood. The receptors derive from an older woman with acute or convalescent COVID-19. Each CDR3 is given with its conserved first and last residue. A D gene is named only where the DNA matches it firmly. Where a row states a size, it is once, few, many or the class of an expanded clone; other rows omit it.

V	D	J	size	DNA	CDR3
TRBV27	NA	TRBJ2-2	once	TGTGCCAGCAGTTTATACGGACGGGCGGGCACCGGGGAGCTGTTTTTT	CASSLYGRAGTGELFF
TRBV7-2	NA	TRBJ2-5	NA	TGTGCCAGCAGCTTGAAAAGCGGGGAGACCCAGTACTTC	CASSLKSGETQYF
TRBV3-1/TRBV3-2	TRBD2	TRBJ2-1	NA	TGTGCCAGCAGCCAAGGCCCCCCCGTAGCGGGATGGAACTCCTACAATGAGCAGTTCTTC	CASSQGPPVAGWNSYNEQFF
TRBV12-1	NA	TRBJ2-1	NA	TGTGCCAGCAGCTTTAACAGGGACCCCGGACTGGAGCGGGAGGGTCGCAATGAGCAGTTCTTC	CASSFNRDPGLEREGRNEQFF
TRBV5-1	NA	TRBJ1-1	NA	TGCGCCAGCAGGCTACAGGGCATGAACACTGAAGCTTTCTTT	CASRLQGMNTEAFF
TRBV7-2	TRBD2	TRBJ2-3	NA	TGTGCCAGCAGCGTCAGGACTAGCGGGAGCGGGACAGATACGCAGTATTTT	CASSVRTSGSGTDTQYF
TRBV6-4	TRBD1	TRBJ2-1	NA	TGTGCCAGCAGCGCCGGGACAGTCAAGTTCTTC	CASSAGTVKFF
TRBV5-4	TRBD2	TRBJ2-1	NA	TGTGCCAGCACCGGGACTAGCGGGAGCTTTGAGCAGTTCTTC	CASTGTSGSFEQFF
TRBV7-2	TRBD2	TRBJ2-2	NA	TGTGCCAGCAGCCTGAGACTAGCGGGACTCGGGGAGCTGTTTTTT	CASSLRLAGLGELFF
TRBV5-1	TRBD1	TRBJ1-5	NA	TGCGCCAGCAGCCCCCGGGACAGAAATCAGCCCCAGCATTTT	CASSPRDRNQPQHF
TRBV3-1/TRBV3-2	TRBD1	TRBJ1-2	NA	TGTGCCAGCAGCCAAGATCTTACTTGGACAGGGGGTTTTGGCTACACCTTC	CASSQDLTWTGGFGYTF
TRBV28	TRBD1	TRBJ1-1	NA	TGTGCCAGCAGTGGGGGACAGGGGGCGGGTACTGAAGCTTTCTTT	CASSGGQGAGTEAFF
TRBV7-8	NA	TRBJ1-6	few	TGTGCCAGCAGCTTTCAGGGGTACAATTCACCCCTCCACTTT	CASSFQGYNSPLHF
TRBV19	TRBD2	TRBJ2-5	NA	TGTGCCAGTAAGCTAGCGGGAGGAGAAGAGACCCAGTACTTC	CASKLAGGEETQYF
TRBV28	TRBD1	TRBJ2-7	NA	TGTGCCAGCAGTTCTGGGACAGGCACAACCTACGAGCAGTACTTC	CASSSGTGTTYEQYF
TRBV5-1	NA	TRBJ1-2	NA	TGCGCCAGCAGTACCTTAACCGGGAGCTATGGCTACACCTTC	CASSTLTGSYGYTF
TRBV9	TRBD2	TRBJ2-4	NA	TGTGCCAGCAGCCCAGTAGCGGGAGCCAAAAACATTCAGTACTTC	CASSPVAGAKNIQYF
TRBV18	TRBD2	TRBJ2-7	few	TGTGCCAGCTCACCATACGCGCTCCGGGACTACCCATACGAGCAGTACTTC	CASSPYALRDYPYEQYF
TRBV7-2	NA	TRBJ2-1	NA	TGTGCCAGCAGCTTAGTAGGTGGGAGTACCTACAATGAGCAGTTCTTC	CASSLVGGSTYNEQFF
TRBV27	NA	TRBJ2-2	once	TGTGCCAGCAGTTTTTCGGACAGGAACACCGGGGAGCTGTTTTTT	CASSFSDRNTGELFF
TRBV27	TRBD1	TRBJ1-2	once	TGTGCCAGTGGGACAGCCGGGGGCTACACCTTC	CASGTAGGYTF
TRBV2	NA	TRBJ1-5	NA	TGTGCCAGCAGTGAAGTGGGGACAAGCAATCAGCCCCAGCATTTT	CASSEVGTSNQPQHF
TRBV6-5	TRBD2	TRBJ2-4	few	TGTGCCAGCACTAGCGGACCGATAGCCAAAAACATTCAGTACTTC	CASTSGPIAKNIQYF
TRBV30	TRBD1	TRBJ1-1	NA	TGTGCCTGGAGTAATTTCAGGGGGGACACTGAAGCTTTCTTT	CAWSNFRGDTEAFF
TRBV5-1	NA	TRBJ2-3	NA	TGCGCCAGCAGCTTGGCGGGAAAAAACACAGATACGCAGTATTTT	CASSLAGKNTDTQYF
TRBV19	TRBD1	TRBJ1-5	NA	TGTGCCAGTAGTAGTACAGGGGGCCATCAGCCCCAGCATTTT	CASSSTGGHQPQHF
TRBV5-1	TRBD1	TRBJ2-4	NA	TGCGCCAGCGGCGAGGGACAGAGACAAAACATTCAGTACTTC	CASGEGQRQNIQYF
TRBV7-9	NA	TRBJ1-1	once	TGTGCCAGCAGCTTAGTTCAGGTAGAATCTGTAGCTTTCTTT	CASSLVQVESVAFF
TRBV7-2	NA	TRBJ1-4	NA	TGTGCCAGCAGCTTCCCTTCCCAGGGACATAATGAAAAACTGTTTTTT	CASSFPSQGHNEKLFF
TRBV28	TRBD1	TRBJ1-5	NA	TGTGCCAACCAGGGACAGGGGGCTGGGCCCCAGCATTTT	CANQGQGAGPQHF
TRBV19	NA	TRBJ2-2	once	TGTGCCAGTAGTATGGGACTGATCACCGGGGAGCTGTTTTTT	CASSMGLITGELFF